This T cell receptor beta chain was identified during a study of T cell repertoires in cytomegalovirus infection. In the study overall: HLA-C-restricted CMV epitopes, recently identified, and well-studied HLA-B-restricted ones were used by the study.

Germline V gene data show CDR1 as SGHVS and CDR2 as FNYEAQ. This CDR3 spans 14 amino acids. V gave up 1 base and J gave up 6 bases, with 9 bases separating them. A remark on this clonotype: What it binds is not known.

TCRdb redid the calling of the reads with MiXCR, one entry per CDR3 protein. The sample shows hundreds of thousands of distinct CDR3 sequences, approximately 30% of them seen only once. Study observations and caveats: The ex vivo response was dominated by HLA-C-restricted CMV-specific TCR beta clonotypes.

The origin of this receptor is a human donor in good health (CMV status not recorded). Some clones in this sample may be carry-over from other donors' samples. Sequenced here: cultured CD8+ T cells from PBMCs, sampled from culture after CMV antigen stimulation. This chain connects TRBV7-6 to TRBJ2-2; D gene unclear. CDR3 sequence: CASSLVDEAGELFF. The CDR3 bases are TGTGCCAGCAGCTTAGTTGACGAGGCCGGGGAGCTGTTTTTT.